Given below is one T cell receptor (beta chain) in context. The entry originates in a study of T cells after yellow fever vaccination. Trimming cost V 0 bases and J 4 bases, with 14 bases left between them. The CDR3 is 16 amino acids. Germline lookup yields CDR1 SGHRS and CDR2 YFSETQ. One entry per CDR3 protein, called by TCRdb with MiXCR from the 5' RACE reads. The sample carries hundreds of thousands of distinct CDR3 sequences, more than 3% recorded once. This rearrangement joins TRBV5-1 to TRBJ2-1; TRBD1 might be the D (5 bases). The source was PBMCs, collected on the day of the yellow fever booster vaccination. The sequence was obtained from a man younger than 30 who received the YFV17D yellow fever vaccine. DNA of the CDR3: TGCGCCAGCAGCTTGGGAGTTTTGGCAGGGTACAATGAGCAGTTCTTC. Translation: CASSLGVLAGYNEQFF.